This is a list of T cell receptor beta chains from one sample in a study of identical twins. TCRdb called the 5' RACE reads again in MiXCR, with one record for every CDR3 protein. This sample has 690,000 or so distinct CDR3 sequences, with 8.6% found just once. These sequences were also reported in another study, on yellow fever vaccine responses in identical twins.

Input material: PBMCs. The source is a woman aged 18-29 years in good health. Both conserved end residues are part of each CDR3. Size is omitted from some rows. Given values are once, few, many or a class for expanded clones.

abundance	j_gene	v_gene	CDR3aa
-	TRBJ2-1	TRBV4-2	CASSQDSVEGTLDEQFF
-	TRBJ1-2	TRBV7-2	CASSFQWDTPYGYTF
-	TRBJ2-7	TRBV15	CATSRAGQPSYEQYF
-	TRBJ2-7	TRBV5-1	CASSLGFSYLSYEQYF
-	TRBJ2-7	TRBV19	CASSSTGIEQYF
-	TRBJ2-1	TRBV7-8	CASSPGLAGGAHEQFF
-	TRBJ2-5	TRBV5-1	CASSLLTLTQETQYF
few	TRBJ2-2	TRBV4-3	CASSQLGLAGENAAGELFF
many	TRBJ1-1	TRBV25-1	CASSGILGAEAFF
many	TRBJ1-1	TRBV5-1	CASSLAGQMNTEAFF
few	TRBJ1-2	TRBV29-1	CSARLQGEKVGYTF
few	TRBJ2-7	TRBV20-1	CSVPTVWENEQYF
many	TRBJ1-4	TRBV29-1	CSVEVAGGNEKLFF
many	TRBJ2-1	TRBV4-2	CASSPPTGGRSPYNEQFF
few	TRBJ2-6	TRBV20-1	CSAETRIGANVLTF
few	TRBJ2-5	TRBV10-3	CATGGKETQYF
few	TRBJ2-1	TRBV12-3/TRBV12-4	CASRYTLAGGPYNEQFF
few	TRBJ2-7	TRBV20-1	CSSGMALAGVREQYF
many	TRBJ2-7	TRBV29-1	CSVETGTGGYEQYF
-	TRBJ2-1	TRBV25-1	CASKVGGWGNEQFF
few	TRBJ2-2	TRBV12-3/TRBV12-4	CASRTGDSPTGELFF
few	TRBJ2-3	TRBV7-6	CASSLLRGTSATDTQYF
many	TRBJ2-4	TRBV12-3/TRBV12-4	CASSPLGGAQNIQYF
few	TRBJ2-3	TRBV7-3	CASSLTLAGADTQYF
-	TRBJ2-1	TRBV20-1	CSARSGTYRDEQFF
-	TRBJ1-1	TRBV29-1	CSVLDRGFAFF
many	TRBJ2-2	TRBV5-6	CASSPRGASTGELFF
many	TRBJ2-1	TRBV7-3	CASSPGTGIYDEQFF
few	TRBJ1-3	TRBV3-1	CASSPRDSNSGNTIYF
many	TRBJ1-1	TRBV10-3	CAITGEDTEAFF
many	TRBJ2-3	TRBV29-1	CSVVGSSGSWDTQYF
few	TRBJ2-1	TRBV9	CASSVYGGVYNEQFF
-	TRBJ2-1	TRBV27	CASSLLSAGDNEQFF
-	TRBJ2-7	TRBV2	CASTWGGGDDEQYF
few	TRBJ1-5	TRBV28	CASSDDTNTPSNQPQHF
few	TRBJ2-1	TRBV6-2/TRBV6-3	CASSTLGQGPEQFF
many	TRBJ2-3	TRBV27	CASSPGLAGTLPDTQYF
-	TRBJ2-7	TRBV2	CASHTRGENTYEQNF
few	TRBJ2-3	TRBV20-1	CSGRTSGGRDTQYF